This T cell receptor (beta chain) was observed in a study of T-cell reconstitution after alpha-beta-depleted transplantation in children. As it was prepared, the TCRbeta library received unique molecular identifiers. TCRdb recomputed calls from the PCR reads with MiXCR, one row per CDR3 protein. Of about 400,000 distinct CDR3 sequences listed, about an eighth are singletons. The germline CDR1 and CDR2 sequences are LGHNA and YSLEER. The CDR3 sequence is 14 residues long. Trimming cost V 0 bases and J 4 bases, with 9 bases left between them. The clonotype was recovered from a human donor who donated a stem cell graft to a child with Fanconi anemia. Material: PBMCs, obtained from the stem cell graft. The chain joins TRBV4-3 to TRBJ1-2; D remains unclear. The CDR3 region has the DNA TGCGCCAGCAGCCAAGACGAACGCAGCTATGGCTACACCTTC. This codes for CASSQDERSYGYTF.